Listed below are T cell receptor beta chains from one sample, sequenced in a study of T cell responses to AZD1222 COVID-19 vaccine. Sequencing was performed with immunoSEQ multiplex PCR; in TCRdb, only in-frame clones are kept and a portion is missing. The data contain over 150,000 clones, around 93% of them singletons. Material: peripheral blood, obtained 28 days after the second dose of the MenACWY control vaccine. All receptors come from an adult who received the MenACWY meningococcal vaccine as a control. CDR3s include the opening cysteine and the closing phenylalanine or tryptophan. The order of the fields is clone size, J gene, V gene, D gene, CDR3 protein, CDR3 DNA. The D gene is left open where the match is weak. Expanded clones get a size class; other rows say once, few or many, or leave the size out.

>NA|TRBJ2-4|TRBV13|NA
CASSLNPGSGGSLAKNIQYF
TGTGCCAGCAGCTTAAATCCCGGTTCTGGGGGTTCTCTAGCCAAAAACATTCAGTACTTC
>NA|TRBJ1-4|TRBV7-9|NA
CASSRGVSSPGGEKLFF
TGTGCCAGCAGCCGGGGGGTTTCGTCCCCTGGGGGTGAAAAACTGTTTTTT
>NA|TRBJ1-1|TRBV7-9|TRBD1
CASSLLQGRTEAFF
TGTGCCAGCAGCTTACTACAGGGGAGAACTGAAGCTTTCTTT
>NA|TRBJ1-1|TRBV12-3/TRBV12-4|NA
CASSFQGSTEAFF
TGTGCCAGCAGTTTCCAGGGGAGCACTGAAGCTTTCTTT
>NA|TRBJ1-6|TRBV19|NA
CASKHYRAGGSPLHF
TGTGCCAGTAAACATTACAGGGCGGGTGGATCACCCCTCCACTTT
>NA|TRBJ1-1|TRBV19|NA
CASRGTLLNTEAFF
TGTGCCAGTAGGGGCACCTTACTGAACACTGAAGCTTTCTTT
>NA|TRBJ1-2|TRBV27|NA
CASSLAGSGYTF
TGTGCCAGCAGTTTGGCGGGATCTGGCTACACCTTC
>NA|TRBJ2-1|TRBV28|TRBD1
CASSPGTGGIVNEQFF
TGTGCCAGCAGTCCTGGGACAGGGGGGATTGTTAATGAGCAGTTCTTC
>NA|TRBJ1-1|TRBV12-3/TRBV12-4|NA
CASSRGAEAFF
TGTGCCAGCAGCAGGGGAGCTGAAGCTTTCTTT
>few|TRBJ1-1|TRBV6-6|NA
CASSSSGEFGEAFF
TGTGCCAGCAGTTCGTCAGGGGAATTTGGTGAAGCTTTCTTT
>NA|TRBJ1-4|TRBV4-1|NA
CASSPIAGKLFF
TGCGCCAGCAGCCCCATAGCTGGGAAACTGTTTTTT